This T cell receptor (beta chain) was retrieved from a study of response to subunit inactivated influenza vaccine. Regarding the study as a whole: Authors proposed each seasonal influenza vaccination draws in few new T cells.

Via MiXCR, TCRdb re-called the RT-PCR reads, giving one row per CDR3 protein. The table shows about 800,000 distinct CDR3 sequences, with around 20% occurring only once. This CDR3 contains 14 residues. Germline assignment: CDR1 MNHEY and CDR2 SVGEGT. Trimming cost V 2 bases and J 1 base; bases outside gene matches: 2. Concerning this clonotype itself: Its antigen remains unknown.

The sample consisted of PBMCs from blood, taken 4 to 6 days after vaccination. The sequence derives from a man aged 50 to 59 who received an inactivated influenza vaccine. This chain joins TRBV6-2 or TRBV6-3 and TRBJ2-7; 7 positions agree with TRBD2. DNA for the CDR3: TGTGCCAGCAGTTACCTAGCGGAATCCTACGAGCAGTACTTC. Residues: CASSYLAESYEQYF.